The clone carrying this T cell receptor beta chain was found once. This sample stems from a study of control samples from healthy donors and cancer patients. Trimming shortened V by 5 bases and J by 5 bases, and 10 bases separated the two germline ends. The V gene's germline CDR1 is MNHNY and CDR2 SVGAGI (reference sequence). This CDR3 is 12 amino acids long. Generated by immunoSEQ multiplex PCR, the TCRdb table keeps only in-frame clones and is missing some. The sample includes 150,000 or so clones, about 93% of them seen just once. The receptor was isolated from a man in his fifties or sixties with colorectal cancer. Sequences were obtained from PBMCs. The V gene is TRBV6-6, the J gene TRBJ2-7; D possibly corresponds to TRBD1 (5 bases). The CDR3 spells CASSPGLDEQYF. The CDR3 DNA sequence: TGTGCCAGCAGTCCAGGGTTAGACGAGCAGTACTTC.